The present entry profiles one T cell receptor beta chain with its context. Its target antigen remains unknown. No base quality values were provided; no much bigger clone lies one nucleotide off. The entry originates in a study of blood T cell repertoires in COVID-19 (dated by TCRdb to 2018 to 2020). Concerning the study at large: Samples from collaborators originated in the United States, Italy and Spain and spanned both the acute and convalescent phases of COVID-19. The prospective study material was composed of cDNA or gDNA derived from T cells, B-cell-depleted T cells, or PBMCs. Deeply sampled blood TCRbeta repertoires from subjects exposed to, actively infected with, or recovered from COVID-19 were included in the dataset. A freely available public database, intended as a resource for researchers studying the immune response to SARS-CoV-2, is where the repertoires were released. The samples were drawn from the first 160 participants of the ongoing ImmuneRACE study and from more than 1,000 subjects provided by 6 global collaborators. A de-identified subject ID, COVID-19 status, age in years and sex were almost always included in the sample metadata. Where available, HLA class I and class II types were taken from metadata supplied by the sample provider and were not determined by assay-based typing. Study-level results and caveats: The amount of clinical and demographic metadata varied by source and participant and was provided uncurated.

TCRbeta CDR3 regions were amplified from genomic DNA using the immunoSEQ Assay, a bias-controlled multiplex PCR. The authors processed their data as follows. Within the assay, amplification of reference gene primers was used to estimate how many nucleated cells each sample contained. Sequence reads were collapsed and filtered to measure the absolute abundance of every unique TCRbeta CDR3 rearrangement. For each sample, productive Simpson clonality was calculated as the square root of Simpson's diversity index over productive rearrangements. In TCRdb, the immuneACCESS table is reduced to in-frame sequences with V and J assigned. These tables do not hold every clone; where another copy was compared, an unresolved V gene accounts for under half, and the others remain unexplained. V, J and clone size reflect that table, while D and trimming were determined from the DNA. Across this sample there are about 51,000 clones, with just over 85% seen only once. Of the sample, 4% to 5% is held by the ten largest clones.

Collaborating institutions collected whole blood in K2EDTA tubes following their own protocols. For TCRbeta analysis, collaborator samples were shipped as frozen whole blood, as isolated PBMCs, or as DNA extracted from either sample type. CDR1 and CDR2 were assigned from the germline V gene as MNHEY and SVGEGT. Germline trimming: 6 bases from V, 13 bases from J; junction bases outside gene matches: 11. The CDR3 goes from the cysteine to the phenylalanine over 12 residues. The DNA shown is the 36-base CDR3, in frame from base 1. The TCR comes from an elderly man with active COVID-19. The chain uses TRBV6-2 or TRBV6-3 and TRBJ2-7; 8 bases in the junction line up with TRBD1. Material: peripheral blood. The DNA sequence is TGTGCCAGCAGCCTCCCGGACAGGGATGTTTACTTC. It translates to CASSLPDRDVYF.